The T cell receptor (beta chain) under discussion was sequenced for a study of CD8 T cells in Susac syndrome. V lost 4 bases to trimming and J lost 2 bases, with 11 bases between them. The CDR3 spans 13 residues. Looked up from germline, CDR1 is DFQATT and CDR2 is SNEGSKA (reference sequence). RNA in amounts of roughly 0.5 to 1 ug was reverse transcribed with random hexamers. immunoSEQ multiplex PCR amplified TCR beta CDR3 across 54 Vbeta, 13 Jbeta. TCRdb redid the calling of the immunoSEQ multiplex PCR reads with MiXCR, one entry per CDR3 protein. The table shows about 180,000 distinct CDR3 sequences, with around 94% occurring only once.

The sequencing input was CD4+ T cells from PBMCs. V usage is TRBV20-1 and J usage is TRBJ2-5; D is ambiguous. The TCR originated in a human donor with Susac syndrome. CDR3 region: CSANDPGQETQYF. The CDR3 DNA is TGCAGTGCTAATGACCCCGGACAAGAGACCCAGTACTTC.